This T cell receptor (beta chain) is from a study of beta chain features in type 1 diabetes. Study-wide results and caveats: The VDJ junctions of type 1 diabetes patients carried fewer insertions and more deletions. In the patient group, naive, central memory and Treg TCRB repertoires seemed more alike than in the healthy donor group. A cDNA-based sequencing approach could over-represent cells with high TCR expression. TCRB CDR3 length was moderately but significantly reduced in all four CD4+ subsets of Type 1 diabetes patients.

The investigators reverse transcribed all of the isolated RNA, so they sequenced expressed TCRB transcripts. Libraries were prepared by immunoSEQ multiplex PCR; TCRdb keeps only in-frame clonotypes and omits some of them. The sample lists 600,000 or so clones; over 12% were seen once. Per germline, CDR1 GTSNPN and CDR2 SVGIG (reference sequence). J lost 0 bases, V lost 0 bases, and 2 bases had no gene match. The CDR3 consists of 15 residues. This clone was found a few times. The antigen is not known. Sequencing was done on a sample of naive CD4+ T cells from blood. The chain combines TRBV30 with TRBJ1-5; 7 nucleotides agree with TRBD1. The clonotype originates from a man younger than 35 with type 1 diabetes. CDR3 nucleotide sequence: TGTGCCTGGAGTGTGAGACAGGGTAGCAATCAGCCCCAGCATTTT. It yields the protein CAWSVRQGSNQPQHF.